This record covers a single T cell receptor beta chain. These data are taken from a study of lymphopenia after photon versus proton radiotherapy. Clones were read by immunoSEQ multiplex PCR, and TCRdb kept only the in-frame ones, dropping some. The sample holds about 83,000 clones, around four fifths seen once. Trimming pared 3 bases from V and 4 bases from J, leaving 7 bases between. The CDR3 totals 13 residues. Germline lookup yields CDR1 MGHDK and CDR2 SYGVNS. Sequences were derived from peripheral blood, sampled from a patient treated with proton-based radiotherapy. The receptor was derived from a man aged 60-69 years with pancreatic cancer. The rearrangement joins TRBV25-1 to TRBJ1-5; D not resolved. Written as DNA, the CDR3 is TGTGCCAGCAGTGATCATGGGAATCAGCCCCAGCATTTT. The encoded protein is CASSDHGNQPQHF. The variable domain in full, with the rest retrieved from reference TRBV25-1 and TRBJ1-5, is EADIYQTPRYLVIGTGKKITLECSQTMGHDKMYWYQQDPGMELHLIHYSYGVNSTEKGDLSSESTVSRIRTEHFPLTLESARPSHTSQYLCASSDHGNQPQHFGDGTRLSIL.